The text below deals with one T cell receptor (beta chain). The PCR employed 60 Vbeta primers together with 13 Jbeta primers. Sequencing was performed with immunoSEQ multiplex PCR; in TCRdb, only in-frame clones are kept and a portion is missing. The sample records 100,000 to 150,000 clones, about 82% being singletons. These data are taken from a study of cytomegalovirus exposure and HLA in healthy donors. V trimming: 1 base; J trimming: 0 bases; junction bases outside the gene matches: 1. Germline CDR1 reads SGHTA; CDR2 reads FQGTGA. This CDR3 is 15 amino acids long. The chain links TRBV7-3 to TRBJ2-3; 7 nucleotides match TRBD2. This clonotype was sampled from a boy aged 5 to 17 in good health and CMV-seronegative. Sequencing was carried out using PBMCs. CDR3 sequence: CASSLSGRSTDTQYF. CDR3 nucleotide sequence: TGTGCCAGCAGCTTAAGCGGGAGAAGCACAGATACGCAGTATTTT.